This TCR beta chain was sequenced in a study of blood T cell repertoires in COVID-19. Across the study: Researchers got acute and convalescent COVID-19 samples from the United States, Italy and Spain. Sources were T cells, B-cell-depleted T cells, or PBMCs; the material itself was cDNA or gDNA.

The CDR3 is 15 residues long. Unmatched junction bases numbered 5, after V lost 6 bases and J lost 0 bases. Germline V gene sequence: CDR1 SNHLY, CDR2 FYNNEI. Individuals drawn from around 24 US areas were about 18 to 90 years old. The protocol was immunoSEQ multiplex PCR, while the TCRdb copy is restricted to in-frame clones and leaves out a portion. Found here are around 400,000 clones, approximately 90% of them singletons; the top ten hold about 1.5%. This chain connects TRBV2 to TRBJ2-3; 8 bases are a match to TRBD1. Sequencing was performed on PBMCs or T cells enriched from blood (not recorded which). The sequence derives from a woman younger than 30 who had been exposed to COVID-19. CDR3 coding DNA: TGTGCCAGCAGGGGACAGGCCTCTAGCACAGATACGCAGTATTTT. This codes for CASRGQASSTDTQYF. Full variable domain (missing parts from reference TRBV2 and TRBJ2-3): EPEVTQTPSHQVTQMGQEVILRCVPISNHLYFYWYRQILGQKVEFLVSFYNNEISEKSEIFDDQFSVERPDGSNFTLKIRSTKLEDSAMYFCASRGQASSTDTQYFGPGTRLTVL.